One sample yielded the 17 T cell receptor beta chains listed below, sequenced in a study of PD-1 blockade in mismatch repair-deficient tumors. Profiling relied on immunoSEQ multiplex PCR, and the TCRdb table lists in-frame clones only, not all of them. The sample shows about 22,000 clones, approximately 85% of them seen only once. Sample: peripheral blood, taken 2 weeks after starting pembrolizumab. Source of these receptors: an adult with mismatch repair-deficient cancer.

The CDR3 nucleotides are TGTGCCTGGGCCCTAGGGGAGACTGAAGCTTTCTTT. Amino acids: CAWALGETEAFF. V usage is TRBV30 and J usage is TRBJ1-1; possible D gene TRBD1, 5 bases. The V gene lost 5 bases and the J gene lost 5 bases, with 12 bases spanning the gap. Germline V gene sequence: CDR1 GTSNPN, CDR2 SVGIG (reference sequence). The CDR3 loop spans 12 amino acids.

This clone was found once. V gene TRBV6-5 combines with J gene TRBJ2-5; 7 bases fit TRBD2. The CDR3 has 15 residues. Looked up from germline, CDR1 is MNHEY and CDR2 is SVGAGI. J was trimmed by 3 bases and V by 4 bases; bases with no gene match: 8. Here the CDR3 DNA reads TGTGCCAGCAGTTGGGGAGCGGGATCTGAAGAGACCCAGTACTTC. Its protein is CASSWGAGSEETQYF.

The rearrangement joins TRBV5-4 to TRBJ2-7; 9 bases match TRBD1. Trimming at V came to 1 base and at J to 5 bases, leaving 4 bases not matched to a gene. CDR1 and CDR2 from the germline V gene are SGHNT and YYREEE (reference sequence). CDR3 length equals 14 residues. The DNA of the CDR3 is TGTGCCAGCAGCTTGTCCGGGACAGGGAACGAGCAGTACTTC. Its translation is CASSLSGTGNEQYF.

This clone was recorded only once. The chain links TRBV4-3 to TRBJ2-1; 7 bases are shared with TRBD1. V lost 4 bases, J lost 4 bases, and 4 bases stayed unmatched. Germline loops: CDR1 LGHNA, CDR2 YSLEER. The CDR3 sequence is 14 residues long. The CDR3 loop is CASSPTGAYNEQFF. CDR3 nucleotide sequence: TGCGCCAGCAGCCCTACAGGGGCGTACAATGAGCAGTTCTTC.

This chain uses TRBV28 with TRBJ2-1; D may be TRBD1 (6 bases). The CDR3 sequence is 16 residues long. The germline gives CDR1 MDHEN, CDR2 SYDVKM. Trimming took 6 bases from V and 7 from J, leaving 22 bases between them. The CDR3 spells CASSRGGMAGGNEQFF. The CDR3 DNA follows: TGTGCCAGCAGCCGTGGGGGCATGGCCGGCGGGAATGAGCAGTTCTTC.

The chain couples TRBV5-1 to TRBJ2-3; D uncertain. The CDR3 loop spans 12 amino acids. V lost 2 bases, J lost 5 bases, and 6 bases lay in between. Germline V gene data show CDR1 as SGHRS and CDR2 as YFSETQ. The CDR3 nucleotides are TGCGCCAGCAGCTTCAACGGAGATACGCAGTATTTT. Translation: CASSFNGDTQYF. The entire variable domain, with the rest obtained from reference TRBV5-1 and TRBJ2-3, is as follows: KAGVTQTPRYLIKTRGQQVTLSCSPISGHRSVSWYQQTPGQGLQFLFEYFSETQRNKGNFPGRFSGRQFSNSRSEMNVSTLELGDSALYLCASSFNGDTQYFGPGTRLTVL.

The chain carries TRBV27 and TRBJ2-3; D uncertain. This CDR3 is 17 amino acids long. Trimming left V 2 bases short and J 2 bases short, with 17 bases between. Germline-derived CDR1 and CDR2 are MNHEY and SMNVEV (reference sequence). CDR3 loop: CASSLISAPNPTDTQYF. The CDR3 DNA sequence: TGTGCCAGCAGTTTAATTTCTGCGCCGAATCCCACAGATACGCAGTATTTT.

The chain employs TRBV6-6 and TRBJ2-7; TRBD2 might be the D (5 bases). CDR3 length equals 15 residues. The germline V gene has CDR1 MNHNY and CDR2 SVGAGI (reference sequence). V lost 6 bases to trimming and J lost 6 bases, with 21 bases between them. CDR3: CASSPHIGWESEQYF. In DNA form, the CDR3 reads TGTGCCAGCAGCCCCCACATAGGGTGGGAGTCCGAGCAGTACTTC.

The chain combines TRBV15 with TRBJ2-7; 7 positions match TRBD1. This CDR3 region has 15 residues. Germline V gives CDR1 LNHNV, CDR2 YYDKDF (reference sequence). The junction had 3 bases not matched to a gene; V was cut back by 0 bases and J by 1 base. Here the CDR3 reads CATSRDRGQSYEQYF. CDR3 sequence (DNA): TGTGCCACCAGCAGAGACAGGGGACAGTCCTACGAGCAGTACTTC.

The chain employs TRBV28 and TRBJ2-3; possible D gene TRBD2, 6 bases. Per the germline V gene, CDR1 is MDHEN and CDR2 is SYDVKM. V was clipped by 4 bases and J by 5 bases, with 16 bases between them. The CDR3 has 15 residues. The CDR3 protein is CASSSLTGLLDTQYF. DNA of the CDR3: TGTGCCAGCAGTTCTCTTACGGGACTTTTAGATACGCAGTATTTT.

This sequence joins TRBV4-2 and TRBJ2-1, with 7 bases that match TRBD2. The ends lost 0 bases at V and 7 bases at J; junction bases unmatched: 9. Germline V gene lookup returns CDR1 LGHNA and CDR2 YNFKEQ. This CDR3 region has 16 residues. The CDR3 nucleotides read TGTGCCAGCAGCCAAGATTCCGGCGGGAGTAAAAATGAGCAGTTCTTC. Translation: CASSQDSGGSKNEQFF.

DNA for the CDR3: TGTGCCAGCAGTGAAGGAGGGACAGGGGCTCAGCCCCAGCATTTT. This gives the protein CASSEGGTGAQPQHF. This chain links TRBV6-1 with TRBJ1-5; 10 nucleotides match TRBD1. V lost 1 base, J lost 6 bases, and 3 bases stayed unmatched. Germline V gives CDR1 MNHNS, CDR2 SASEGT. CDR3 length: 15 residues.

This rearrangement joins TRBV7-9 to TRBJ2-5; D is unresolved. The length of the CDR3 is 14 residues. The germline V gene has CDR1 SEHNR and CDR2 FQNEAQ (reference sequence). Between the trimmed V and J ends, which lost 1 base and 1 base, there was a span of 7 bases. This CDR3 reads CASSLGVAQETQYF. DNA for the CDR3: TGTGCCAGCAGCTTAGGGGTTGCCCAAGAGACCCAGTACTTC.

The chain employs TRBV4-1 and TRBJ2-7; possible D gene TRBD2, 5 bases. The CDR3 totals 13 residues. The germline V gene encodes CDR1 MGHRA and CDR2 YSYEKL. Trimming took 0 bases from V and 6 from J, leaving 9 bases between them. CDR3 in DNA: TGCGCCAGCAGCCAAGAGAGGGATGGCGAGCAGTACTTC. It encodes CASSQERDGEQYF.

This clone showed up just a few times. The chain carries TRBV11-2 and TRBJ2-1, with 9 bases matching TRBD2. CDR1 and CDR2 (germline): SGHAT, FQNNGV. The CDR3 totals 15 residues. The J segment lost 8 bases and the V segment lost 2 bases, leaving 7 bases of the junction unmatched. Here the CDR3 reads CASSLPTSGGHEQFF. The CDR3 nucleotides read TGTGCCAGCAGCTTACCGACTAGCGGTGGACATGAGCAGTTCTTC.

The chain has TRBV5-4 and TRBJ1-2, with D perhaps matching TRBD1 (6 bases). V was pared by 5 bases and J by 2 bases, with 10 bases between. The CDR3 contains 13 residues. Germline CDR1 SGHNT, CDR2 YYREEE (reference sequence). This CDR3 reads CASSKDSNYGYTF. The DNA for the CDR3 is TGTGCCAGCAGTAAGGACAGCAACTATGGCTACACCTTC.

The chain carries TRBV28 and TRBJ1-5; 9 nucleotides line up with TRBD1. V lost 4 bases and J lost 5; bases outside the gene matches: 15. CDR3 length: 18 amino acids. Germline CDR1 and CDR2: MDHEN and SYDVKM. The chain's CDR3 is CASSYRTGAPQQYQPQHF. The DNA for the CDR3 is TGTGCCAGCAGTTATCGGACAGGGGCCCCCCAACAATATCAGCCCCAGCATTTT.